Listed here is a single T cell receptor (beta chain). Its antigen is not known. This entry belongs to a study of Ad26.COV2.S vaccination and SARS-CoV-2 variants. Study-wide context: A participant enrolled in the COV1001 Ad26.COV2.S trial arm provided the sample. Ad26.COV2.S shots went into the muscle once or twice, 56 days apart.

J gave up 7 bases and V 3 bases, and 8 bases lay outside the gene matches. The CDR3 has 15 amino acids. Germline V gene sequence: CDR1 SGDLS, CDR2 YYNGEE. Noted treatment: over 15 received Ad26.COV2.S at low or high dose, single or two shots; several received placebo; per-sample allocation not given. After the first vaccine or placebo injection, samples were drawn on day 63. Recruitment in Boston yielded a donor of adult age, 18-55 years. The study's findings and limits: The study found higher spike-specific TCR breadth in vaccine than placebo recipients.

The assay was immunoSEQ multiplex PCR, and TCRdb's table has in-frame clones only and misses some. Of about 420,000 clones listed, approximately 88% are singletons. V usage is TRBV9 and J usage is TRBJ2-1; 9 bases map to TRBD2. The sequence was obtained from a person between 18 and 65 years old who received the Ad26.COV2.S COVID-19 vaccine or a placebo. This sample comprised peripheral blood, obtained in a trial of Ad26.COV2.S vaccine versus placebo. CDR3 in amino acids: CASSAAGTSGNEQFF. The CDR3 region has the DNA TGTGCCAGCAGCGCAGCGGGTACTAGCGGGAATGAGCAGTTCTTC.